This entry is about one TCR beta chain. The antigen this receptor binds is unknown. No base qualities exist here, and no much larger clone lies one base off it. The data stem from a study of cytomegalovirus exposure and HLA in healthy donors (dated by TCRdb to about 2017). Notes on the research overall: A later analysis indicated that the roughly 130 validation repertoires were generated on the platform also employed for the 650 to 850 repertoires of the first cohort. In addition to the first cohort of 666 subjects, a separate validation cohort of about 120 different subjects was used. To predict cytomegalovirus infection status, the study brought together high-throughput TCR immunosequencing, statistical association of individual TCRs with disease status, and machine learning. The study was designed to test whether signatures of past pathogen exposure could be identified by cataloging public T cell receptors.

Library preparation used the immunoSEQ multiplex PCR assay. In the original analysis: A statistical classification framework was developed to diagnose cytomegalovirus status using the catalog of TCR beta chain sequences. Not all clones reach the TCRdb copy of this immuneACCESS table, which keeps in-frame sequences only. Checked studies attribute under half of the gap to unresolved V genes and leave the rest unexplained. Clonal size and the V and J genes are those of that table, whereas D and trimming came from the DNA. For this sample there are about 170,000 clones; about 96% appear just once. Of the sample, 0.89% is held by the ten largest clones. The junction carries 12 bases between V and J, which are trimmed by 0 bases and 9 bases respectively. From the cysteine through the phenylalanine, the CDR3 covers 15 amino acids. Only CDR3 DNA remains: 45 bases, in frame from the first base. CDR1 MGHRA and CDR2 YSYEKL were looked up in the germline V gene.

The donors were included in the validation cohort of over a hundred subjects, a group kept apart from the roughly 610-subject first cohort. The paper as a whole reports these results and caveats: A later analysis lacked HLA typing for the validation cohort, so it scored co-occurrence in that cohort across all 110 or so repertoires. Most TCR sequences were seen in very few donors, while some public TCRs were found in many individuals. The study gave a list of 150 to 200 TCR beta chains associated with cytomegalovirus. Of the cluster scores, approximately 95% were above 0 in a later analysis, which found that TCRs clustered in the first cohort also tended to co-occur in the 120 or so validation repertoires. The classifier was reported to diagnose cytomegalovirus status with high specificity and sensitivity in both the original cohort and the validation cohort. The authors suggested that the approach could potentially be extended to other disease states and immunological phenotypes. A few of the identified cytomegalovirus-associated TCR beta chains were confirmed in vitro to be specific for cytomegalovirus antigens.

Here the chain combines TRBV4-1 and TRBJ1-6; the D gene is perhaps TRBD1, on 5 matching bases. Sequencing used PBMCs. This clonotype was sampled from a woman aged 18-29 years in good health and CMV-seronegative. The CDR3 sequence is CASSQDSDTSSPLHF. The nucleotide sequence is given as TGCGCCAGCAGCCAAGATTCGGACACGAGTTCACCCCTCCACTTT.